These 24 T cell receptor beta chains came from one sample sequenced in a study of blood T cell repertoires in COVID-19. Assay: immunoSEQ multiplex PCR; the TCRdb copy retains only in-frame clones and omits some. The table lists some 110,000 clones, more than 75% of them singletons, with around 4.6% in the top ten. The source material was peripheral blood. These receptors all come from a man aged 40-55 years with acute or convalescent COVID-19.

This sequence joins TRBV12-3 or TRBV12-4 and TRBJ1-2; no definite D call. The CDR3 runs to 13 residues. Deletions cut 5 bases from V and 0 bases from J, with 7 bases between. The CDR3 region is CASSVSTNYGYTF. The DNA for the CDR3 is TGTGCCAGCAGTGTTAGTACTAACTATGGCTACACCTTC.

This chain links TRBV30 with TRBJ1-1, with D perhaps TRBD1 (6 bases). V was pared by 6 bases and J by 4 bases, with 15 bases between. The CDR3 runs to 13 residues. Germline CDR1 reads GTSNPN; CDR2 reads SVGIG (reference sequence). The CDR3 DNA is TGTGCCTGCAAAACTACAGGGATCACTGAAGCTTTCTTT. It codes for CACKTTGITEAFF.

The rearrangement links TRBV3-1 (or the pseudogene TRBV3-2) to TRBJ1-6, with TRBD1 matching over 9 bases. The J segment lost 3 bases and the V segment lost 1 base, leaving 10 bases of the junction unmatched. There are 19 residues in the CDR3. The V gene's germline CDR1 is LGHDT and CDR2 YNNKEL (reference sequence). CDR3 loop: CASSQGGQGLGFYNSPLHF. The CDR3 DNA follows: TGTGCCAGCAGCCAAGGGGGACAGGGTTTAGGCTTCTATAATTCACCCCTCCACTTT.

This clone was detected only once. The rearrangement links TRBV7-9 to TRBJ2-2; D call uncertain. Trimming took off 5 bases at V and 0 bases at J, with 10 bases between the two ends. Germline V gives CDR1 SEHNR, CDR2 FQNEAQ (reference sequence). The CDR3 covers 15 residues. CDR3 in amino acids: CASSPSISNTGELFF. The CDR3 DNA reads TGTGCCAGCAGCCCCAGTATATCGAACACCGGGGAGCTGTTTTTT.

This chain's CDR3 is CASSRNGQGAGYTF. CDR3 DNA: TGTGCCAGCAGCCGGAATGGACAGGGGGCTGGCTACACCTTC. V gene TRBV5-6 combines with J gene TRBJ1-2; TRBD1 aligns across 11 bases. The CDR3 spans 14 residues. Germline trimming cut 4 bases from V and 7 bases from J; bases unmatched to any gene: 6. The V gene's germline CDR1 is SGHDT and CDR2 YYEEEE.

This chain connects TRBV9 to TRBJ1-4; weak D call: TRBD1 (6 bases). V shed 4 bases and J shed 4 bases, with 26 bases lying between them. CDR3 size: 19 residues. CDR1 SGDLS and CDR2 YYNGEE come from the germline V gene. The CDR3 DNA is TGTGCCAGCAGCTCCCAGGTCGGGGGGCCTGGTCTGGGTAATGAAAAACTGTTTTTT. It specifies CASSSQVGGPGLGNEKLFF. The whole variable domain, filled in from reference TRBV9 and TRBJ1-4, reads DSGVTQTPKHLITATGQRVTLRCSPRSGDLSVYWYQQSLDQGLQFLIQYYNGEERAKGNILERFSAQQFPDLHSELNLSSLELGDSALYFCASSSQVGGPGLGNEKLFFGSGTQLSVL.

The J gene is TRBJ1-1, the V gene TRBV29-1, with D perhaps matching TRBD1 (5 bases). The CDR3 covers 13 residues. The ends were cut back, 4 bases at V and 1 base at J, with 10 bases in the middle. Germline values: CDR1 SQVTM, CDR2 ANQGSEA. The CDR3 protein is CSVALQGNTEAFF. CDR3 sequence (DNA): TGCAGCGTTGCTCTGCAGGGGAACACTGAAGCTTTCTTT.

V usage is TRBV7-2 and J usage is TRBJ2-1, with 11 bases that match TRBD2. The V gene end was trimmed by 2 bases and the J gene end by 5 bases; junction bases not matched to a gene: 5. CDR3 length: 16 amino acids. Germline-derived CDR1 and CDR2 are SGHTA and FQGNSA. The CDR3 spells CASSLRPGLADNEQFF. The CDR3 DNA reads as TGTGCCAGCAGCTTACGCCCGGGACTAGCGGACAATGAGCAGTTCTTC.

The chain joins TRBV10-3 to TRBJ2-2; the D gene is possibly TRBD2 (6 bases). Germline CDR1 ENHRY, CDR2 SYGVKD. With 3 bases removed from V and 8 bases from J, the gap between germline ends came to 16 bases. The CDR3 extends over 15 amino acids. The CDR3 bases are TGTGCCATCAGTGAAGGGCAGCGGGTTAGAGGGGAGCTGTTTTTT. This sequence encodes CAISEGQRVRGELFF.

This clone was counted between two and nine times. As DNA, the CDR3 is TGTGCCAGCAGCTTAGTGCCTAGCGGGTCCAGCTCCTACGAGCAGTACTTC. As protein: CASSLVPSGSSSYEQYF. J is TRBJ2-7 and V is TRBV11-2, with TRBD2 matching over 8 bases. The CDR3 covers 17 residues. The V gene end was trimmed by 1 base and the J gene end by 0 bases; junction bases not matched to a gene: 8. The germline V gene has CDR1 SGHAT and CDR2 FQNNGV. Full variable domain (outside the CDR3, taken from reference TRBV11-2 and TRBJ2-7): EAGVAQSPRYKIIEKRQSVAFWCNPISGHATLYWYQQILGQGPKLLIQFQNNGVVDDSQLPKDRFSAERLKGVDSTLKIQPAKLEDSAVYLCASSLVPSGSSSYEQYFGPGTRLTVT.

CDR3 sequence (DNA): TGTGCCAGCAGCCCACAGGGTAATCAGCCCCAGCATTTT. It specifies CASSPQGNQPQHF. The J gene is TRBJ1-5, the V gene TRBV6-5, with a tentative D call TRBD1 (6 bases). The CDR3 sequence is 13 residues long. V was pared by 6 bases and J by 4 bases, with 10 bases between. Germline CDR1 MNHEY, CDR2 SVGAGI.

This chain's CDR3 is CASSLEPLAGATDTQYF. The DNA for the CDR3 is TGCGCCAGCAGCTTGGAACCCCTAGCGGGGGCAACAGATACGCAGTATTTT. V is TRBV5-1 and J is TRBJ2-3, with TRBD2 matching over 10 bases. From germline, CDR1 is SGHRS and CDR2 YFSETQ. The V segment lost 0 bases and the J segment 3 bases; nucleotides outside the gene matches: 7. This CDR3 region has 17 residues.

The J gene is TRBJ1-4, the V gene TRBV11-2; D gene unclear. Germline CDR1 reads SGHAT; CDR2 reads FQNNGV. V was clipped by 1 base and J by 4 bases, with 16 bases between them. The CDR3 consists of 17 residues. Written as DNA, the CDR3 is TGTGCCAGCAGCTTAGTCCCCCTTGGCGGTAATAATGAAAAACTGTTTTTT. Translating it yields CASSLVPLGGNNEKLFF.

This clone is a singleton in its sample. The rearrangement joins TRBV4-2 to TRBJ2-1, with TRBD2 matching over 14 bases. CDR3 length: 22 amino acids. The V gene's germline CDR1 is LGHNA and CDR2 YNFKEQ. J gave up 3 bases and V 4 bases, and 20 bases lay outside the gene matches. The CDR3 coding sequence is TGTGCCAGCAGCCGACGCAGCCACGTCCCGGGACTAGCGGGAGCTGACTACAATGAGCAGTTCTTC. Translation gives CASSRRSHVPGLAGADYNEQFF.

V and J are TRBV6-5 and TRBJ2-2; D uncertain. CDR3 size: 15 residues. Looked up from germline, CDR1 is MNHEY and CDR2 is SVGAGI. Trimming removed 7 bases from V and 0 bases from J, with 12 bases in between. The CDR3 bases are TGTGCCAGCAACCCCCTCAACTCGAACACCGGGGAGCTGTTTTTT. Its translation is CASNPLNSNTGELFF.

The chain has TRBV25-1 and TRBJ2-3; D is possibly TRBD1 (6 bases). Trimming pared 6 bases from V and 1 base from J, leaving 23 bases between. Per germline, CDR1 MGHDK and CDR2 SYGVNS. The CDR3 has 18 amino acids. This CDR3 reads CASSDHSPSWGRTDTQYF. CDR3 coding DNA: TGTGCCAGCAGCGACCATAGTCCAAGCTGGGGGCGCACAGATACGCAGTATTTT.

The V and J genes are TRBV15 and TRBJ2-7; 9 nucleotides line up with TRBD2. The CDR3 covers 16 residues. The V gene's germline CDR1 is LNHNV and CDR2 YYDKDF (reference sequence). V lost 1 base, J lost 4 bases, and 8 bases stayed unmatched. CDR3 sequence: CATSRGGGRASYEQYF. For the CDR3, the DNA is TGTGCCACCAGCAGAGGGGGCGGGAGGGCCAGTTACGAGCAGTACTTC.

The V and J genes are TRBV6-4 and TRBJ2-6; 8 bases match TRBD1. The CDR3 totals 15 residues. Germline V CDR1 and CDR2: MRHNA, SNTAGT. The V gene end was trimmed by 4 bases and the J gene end by 4 bases; junction bases not matched to a gene: 3. CDR3 in amino acids: CASSGTGTGANVLTF. DNA of the CDR3: TGTGCCAGCAGTGGGACAGGGACCGGGGCCAACGTCCTGACTTTC.

The chain couples TRBV29-1 to TRBJ1-1, with a weak D call TRBD1 (5 bases). CDR1 is SQVTM, CDR2 ANQGSEA, per germline. This CDR3 region has 13 residues. Trimming took off 7 bases at V and 0 bases at J, with 12 bases between the two ends. CDR3 sequence: CSARTRMNTEAFF. CDR3 coding DNA: TGCAGCGCCCGGACAAGAATGAACACTGAAGCTTTCTTT.

V usage is TRBV9 and J usage is TRBJ1-6, with D unclear. This CDR3 is 15 amino acids long. The germline CDR1 and CDR2 sequences are SGDLS and YYNGEE. With 0 bases removed from V and 8 bases from J, the gap between germline ends came to 12 bases. The CDR3 here is CASSVAIAADSPLHF. The CDR3 nucleotides read TGTGCCAGCAGCGTAGCTATAGCGGCCGATTCACCCCTCCACTTT.

The rearrangement uses TRBV5-1 and TRBJ1-2, with no clear D. Per the germline V gene, CDR1 is SGHRS and CDR2 is YFSETQ. The CDR3 consists of 13 residues. Trimming left V 0 bases short and J 6 bases short, with 9 bases between. Written as DNA, the CDR3 is TGCGCCAGCAGCTTGGTAGGGAGTAATGGCTACACCTTC. It translates to CASSLVGSNGYTF.

The chain employs TRBV27 and TRBJ2-2; D is ambiguous. This CDR3 spans 16 amino acids. CDR1 MNHEY and CDR2 SMNVEV come from the germline V gene (reference sequence). Trimming removed 6 bases at V and 5 bases at J, with 19 bases between. CDR3 sequence (DNA): TGTGCCAGCAGCCCCTTACGCCAAACCGGTACCGGGGAGCTGTTTTTT. Protein sequence: CASSPLRQTGTGELFF.

The table lists this clone with a count of one. The chain joins TRBV12-5 to TRBJ2-7; 7 positions match TRBD1. The J segment lost 4 bases and the V segment lost 1 base, leaving 10 bases of the junction unmatched. Germline assignment: CDR1 LGHNT and CDR2 FRNRAP. The CDR3 is 16 residues long. Written as DNA, the CDR3 is TGTGCTAGTGGTTTGGCGCTCACAGGGGCGGCGTACGAGCAGTACTTC. It yields the protein CASGLALTGAAYEQYF.

The chain has TRBV30 and TRBJ2-5; TRBD1 is a possible D gene (5 bases). The CDR3 totals 13 residues. CDR1 is GTSNPN, CDR2 SVGIG, per germline (reference sequence). V was clipped by 1 base and J by 3 bases, with 9 bases between them. The CDR3 bases are TGTGCCTGGAGTGGACAGAATAAAGAGACCCAGTACTTC. This codes for CAWSGQNKETQYF.